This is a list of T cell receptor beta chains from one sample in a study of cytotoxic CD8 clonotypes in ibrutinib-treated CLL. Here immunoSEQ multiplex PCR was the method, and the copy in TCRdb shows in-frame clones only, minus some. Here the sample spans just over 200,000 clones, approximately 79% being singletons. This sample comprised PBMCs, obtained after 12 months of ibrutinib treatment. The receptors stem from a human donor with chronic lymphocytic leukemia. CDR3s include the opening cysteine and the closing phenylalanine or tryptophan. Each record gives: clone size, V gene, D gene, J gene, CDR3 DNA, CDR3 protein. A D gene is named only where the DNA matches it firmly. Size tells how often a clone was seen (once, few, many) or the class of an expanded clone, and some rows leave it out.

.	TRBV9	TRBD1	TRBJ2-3	TGTGCCAGCAGCGCCGGACAGGGAGAGCAGTATTTT	CASSAGQGEQYF
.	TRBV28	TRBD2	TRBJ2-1	TGTGCCAGCAGGGCTAGCGGGAGAATCTCCTACAATGAGCAGTTCTTC	CASRASGRISYNEQFF
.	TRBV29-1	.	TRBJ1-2	TGCAGCGTTGGGACCTCTAGTGGGGGCTATGGCTACACCTTC	CSVGTSSGGYGYTF
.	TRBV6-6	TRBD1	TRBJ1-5	TGTGCCAGCACCCAAGGGACAGGGAATCAGCCCCAGCATTTT	CASTQGTGNQPQHF
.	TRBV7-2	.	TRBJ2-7	TGTGCCAGCAGCTTCAAGCAGGGGACCTCGATTACCTACGAGCAGTACTTC	CASSFKQGTSITYEQYF
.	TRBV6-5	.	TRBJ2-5	TGTGCCAGCACCCAAGGGGGGAAAGAGACCCAGTACTTC	CASTQGGKETQYF
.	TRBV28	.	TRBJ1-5	TGTGCCAGCGGACGGGATACGGGTCAGCCCCAGCATTTT	CASGRDTGQPQHF
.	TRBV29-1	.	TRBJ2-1	TGCAGCGCCGGGGAGGGGGGAGAATACAATGAGCAGTTCTTC	CSAGEGGEYNEQFF
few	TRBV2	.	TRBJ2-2	TGTGCCAGCAGGGGCTTAGCGGCGAACACCGGGGAGCTGTTTTTT	CASRGLAANTGELFF
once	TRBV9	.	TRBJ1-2	TGTGCCAGCAGCGCCGGAGGGGGAAATAACTATGGCTACACCTTC	CASSAGGGNNYGYTF
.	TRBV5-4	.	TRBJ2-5	TGTGCCAGCAGCTTGGCCAGCCGGGGGGCAGAGACCCAGTACTTC	CASSLASRGAETQYF
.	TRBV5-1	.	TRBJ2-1	TGCGCCAGCAGGATCAGCCCCCCCTACAATGAGCAGTTCTTC	CASRISPPYNEQFF
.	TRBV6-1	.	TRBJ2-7	TGTGCCAGCAGCCTAGACAGCAATCCCTACGAGCAGTACTTC	CASSLDSNPYEQYF
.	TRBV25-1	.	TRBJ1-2	TGTGCCAGCAGTGAATGGGGGGTGGGCTACACCTTC	CASSEWGVGYTF
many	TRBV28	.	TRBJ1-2	TGTGCCAGCAGTCCGGGCAGAGACTATGGCTACACCTTC	CASSPGRDYGYTF
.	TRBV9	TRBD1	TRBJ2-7	TGTGCCAGCAGCATCGAGGGGGCCACTCGAACCGAGCAGTACTTC	CASSIEGATRTEQYF
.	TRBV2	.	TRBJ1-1	TGTGCCAGCAGACTATACGTAGCTTTCTTT	CASRLYVAFF
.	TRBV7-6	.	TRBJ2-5	TGTGCCAGCAGTTCATCCCTCCAAGAGACCCAGTACTTC	CASSSSLQETQYF
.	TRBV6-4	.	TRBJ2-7	TGTGCCAGCAGTGTCCAACAGGGACCCCCGCTGTACTTC	CASSVQQGPPLYF
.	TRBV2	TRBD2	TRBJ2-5	TGTGCCGCCCCGGGGACTAGCGGGCAAGAGACCCAGTACTTC	CAAPGTSGQETQYF
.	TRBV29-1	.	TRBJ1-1	TGCAGCGTTGAAGAAACGAACACTGAAGCTTTCTTT	CSVEETNTEAFF
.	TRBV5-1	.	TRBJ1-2	TGCGCCAGCAGCTCCCCCGGGGTAGGGAATGGCTACACCTTC	CASSSPGVGNGYTF
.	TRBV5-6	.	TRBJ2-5	TGTGCCAGCAGCCAGAAGGTGGGAGTTAGAGAGACCCAGTACTTC	CASSQKVGVRETQYF
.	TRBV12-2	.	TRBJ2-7	TGTGCAAGTCGCCATTTTTTTCGGGTACACTTGGTCTACGAGCAGTACTTC	CASRHFFRVHLVYEQYF
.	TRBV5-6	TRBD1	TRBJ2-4	TGTGCCAGCAGCTGGGGACAGGGGGCCGGAGACATTCAGTACTTC	CASSWGQGAGDIQYF
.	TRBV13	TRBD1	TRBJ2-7	TGTGCCAGCGCCGGACAGGGTGCCTCCTACGAGCAGTACTTC	CASAGQGASYEQYF
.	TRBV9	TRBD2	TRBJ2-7	TGTGCCAGCAGCGTAAGTTGGGCGGGGGGCCCTACCTACGAGCAGTACTTC	CASSVSWAGGPTYEQYF
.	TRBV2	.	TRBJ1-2	TGTGCCAGCAGTGAAGATCGGACATACTATGGCTACACCTTC	CASSEDRTYYGYTF
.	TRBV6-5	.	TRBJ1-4	TGTGCCAGCAGTTACTCGTTAGGCCAGGGGCGAAAACTGTTTTTT	CASSYSLGQGRKLFF
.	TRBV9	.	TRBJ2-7	TGTGCCAGCAGCGTAGGGCTAGGGTGGTACGAGCAGTACTTC	CASSVGLGWYEQYF
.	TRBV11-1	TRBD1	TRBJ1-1	TGTGCCAGCAGCTACCCCGAACAGGGGGTGGCTGAAGCTTTCTTT	CASSYPEQGVAEAFF